A selection of T cell receptor beta chains follows, all from one sample in a study of naive CD8 T cells in extremely preterm neonates. Clones were sequenced by immunoSEQ multiplex PCR, and TCRdb holds only the in-frame ones, with some missing. The sample consists of around 7,500 clones, about 97% of them appearing once. The sequencing sample was made of naive CD8+ T cells from cord blood. The receptors were gathered from a newborn in good health. Both conserved end residues are part of each CDR3. A D gene is named only where the DNA matches it firmly. Size values are once, few and many counts, or a class for expanded clones, and some rows have none.

TRBV7-8	-	TRBJ1-5	14	-	TGTGCCAGCAGCTTACCCCCGACAGGAAAGCCCCAGCATTTT	CASSLPPTGKPQHF
TRBV4-1	-	TRBJ2-3	15	TRBD2	TGCGCCAGCAGCCAAGGTCGGGGGGTCACAGATACGCAGTATTTT	CASSQGRGVTDTQYF
TRBV9	-	TRBJ1-1	12	-	TGTGCCAGCAGCGGACAGAACACTGAAGCTTTCTTT	CASSGQNTEAFF
TRBV21-1	once	TRBJ2-7	16	-	TGTGCCAGCAGCAAAGTGCTTAAAAGGGGAGGATACGAGCAGTACTTC	CASSKVLKRGGYEQYF
TRBV21-1	-	TRBJ2-7	15	-	TGTGCCAGCAGCAAAGGAGCGGGCCCCCCGATCGAGCAGTACTTC	CASSKGAGPPIEQYF
TRBV11-2	-	TRBJ2-7	15	TRBD2	TGTGCCAGCAGCTTAGGGACTAGCGGGGGGGACGAGCAGTACTTC	CASSLGTSGGDEQYF
TRBV4-2	-	TRBJ1-1	15	-	TGTGCCAGCAGCCAAGATCTGGGACAATTGGCTGAAGCTTTCTTT	CASSQDLGQLAEAFF
TRBV9	-	TRBJ2-1	13	-	TGTGCCAGCAGCCCGGGACTCCACAATGAGCAGTTCTTC	CASSPGLHNEQFF
TRBV5-5	-	TRBJ1-5	14	TRBD1	TGTGCCAGCAGTAGTACAGGGGGCAGGGAGCCCCAGCATTTT	CASSSTGGREPQHF
TRBV4-1	-	TRBJ2-7	14	TRBD1	TGCGCCAGCAGCCCCCGGGACAGGGTCTACGAGCAGTACTTC	CASSPRDRVYEQYF
TRBV10-2	-	TRBJ2-1	14	-	TGCGCCAGCAGCGTAGGACAGCCGTTCGGGGAGCAGTTCTTC	CASSVGQPFGEQFF
TRBV4-1	-	TRBJ1-1	16	-	TGCGCCAGCAGCCAAGTTTACCCGGGACAGAACACTGAAGCTTTCTTT	CASSQVYPGQNTEAFF
TRBV9	-	TRBJ2-3	15	TRBD1	TGTGCCAGCAGCCGACAGGGGGCAAGGACAGATACGCAGTATTTT	CASSRQGARTDTQYF
TRBV13	few	TRBJ2-1	15	TRBD2	TGTGCCAGCAGCTTACTAGCGGGGGGGCCCAATGAGCAGTTCTTC	CASSLLAGGPNEQFF
TRBV29-1	-	TRBJ2-1	11	TRBD1	TGCAGCGTAACAGGGGACAATGAGCAGTTCTTC	CSVTGDNEQFF
TRBV4-1	-	TRBJ1-1	15	-	TGCGCCAGCAGCCAAGGTGCAGGGGCGAACACTGAAGCTTTCTTT	CASSQGAGANTEAFF
TRBV13	-	TRBJ2-7	13	TRBD1	TGTGCCAGCAGCTTGGGGACAGGGTCCGAGCAGTACTTC	CASSLGTGSEQYF
TRBV4-2	-	TRBJ2-2	16	TRBD2	TGTGCCAGCAGCGATCGGGGGGGCGCGGACACCGGGGAGCTGTTTTTT	CASSDRGGADTGELFF
TRBV6-5	-	TRBJ2-3	16	TRBD2	TGTGCCAGCAGTTACTTGGCTAGCGGGGGCACAGATACGCAGTATTTT	CASSYLASGGTDTQYF
TRBV19	-	TRBJ2-1	15	TRBD2	TGTGCCAGTACCCCACTAGCGGGGGGGCCCAATGAGCAGTTCTTC	CASTPLAGGPNEQFF
TRBV29-1	-	TRBJ1-2	11	-	TGCAGCGTTGGGGGAGGAAATGGCTACACCTTC	CSVGGGNGYTF
TRBV6-1	-	TRBJ2-7	12	-	TGTGCCAGCAGTGCAGGAGGATACGAGCAGTACTTC	CASSAGGYEQYF
TRBV19	-	TRBJ2-1	13	TRBD1	TGTGCCAGTAGTGAACAGGGGAGCGATGAGCAGTTCTTC	CASSEQGSDEQFF
TRBV5-5	-	TRBJ2-7	15	TRBD1	TGTGCCAGCACTCTGGTCCCAGGGGGATCCTACGAGCAGTACTTC	CASTLVPGGSYEQYF
TRBV9	-	TRBJ2-5	16	-	TGTGCCAGCAGCCTCCTTTCCCAGGGGGGCAGAGAGACCCAGTACTTC	CASSLLSQGGRETQYF
TRBV6-1	-	TRBJ1-6	11	-	TGTGCCAGCAGGCAGGAAGACCCCCTCCACTTT	CASRQEDPLHF
TRBV5-6	-	TRBJ2-7	13	-	TGTGCCAGCAGCTTGGCGGACAGTTCCGAGCAGTACTTC	CASSLADSSEQYF
TRBV30	-	TRBJ2-1	11	-	TGTGCCTGGAGTACGGGGAATGAGCAGTTCTTC	CAWSTGNEQFF
TRBV6-5	-	TRBJ2-1	14	-	TGTGCCAGCAGCTGGGGCGACGGCGACAATGAGCAGTTCTTC	CASSWGDGDNEQFF
TRBV4-1	-	TRBJ2-7	13	TRBD2	TGCGCCAGCAGCCCCGGGGGGGTGTACGAGCAGTACTTC	CASSPGGVYEQYF
TRBV20-1	-	TRBJ1-2	10	-	TGCAGTGCGGCAGGCTATGGCTACACCTTC	CSAAGYGYTF
TRBV10-3	-	TRBJ2-7	16	TRBD2	TGTGCCATCAGTGAACTAGCGGGGGTTAGCTCCTACGAGCAGTACTTC	CAISELAGVSSYEQYF
TRBV19	-	TRBJ2-7	15	TRBD2	TGTGCCAGTAGTATGTCACTAGCGGGGGCCTACGAGCAGTACTTC	CASSMSLAGAYEQYF
TRBV6-4	-	TRBJ2-1	15	TRBD2	TGTGCCAGCAGCGGGACTAGATACCCTCACAATGAGCAGTTCTTC	CASSGTRYPHNEQFF
TRBV19	-	TRBJ1-1	15	TRBD1	TGTGCCAGTAGTGGGAGAAGGGGGCAGAGCACTGAAGCTTTCTTT	CASSGRRGQSTEAFF
TRBV6-5	-	TRBJ2-3	15	TRBD1	TGTGCCAGCAGTTACGGGACAGGGGTCGCAGATACGCAGTATTTT	CASSYGTGVADTQYF
TRBV5-6	-	TRBJ2-1	13	-	TGTGCCAGCAGCCCAACTAGCTTCAATGAGCAGTTCTTC	CASSPTSFNEQFF
TRBV29-1	-	TRBJ1-2	13	-	TGCAGCGTTGAAGGACAAACTAACTATGGCTACACCTTC	CSVEGQTNYGYTF
TRBV7-3	-	TRBJ2-1	14	-	TGTGCCAGCAGCTGGGCGGGGGCTGGCAATGAGCAGTTCTTC	CASSWAGAGNEQFF
TRBV4-1	-	TRBJ1-4	17	TRBD1	TGCGCCAGCAGCCAAGTCCCGGGACAGGGCTTTGATGAAAAACTGTTTTTT	CASSQVPGQGFDEKLFF
TRBV27	-	TRBJ1-2	13	-	TGTGCCAGCAGCCGCATGAACTGGGAGGGCTACACCTTC	CASSRMNWEGYTF
TRBV10-2	once	TRBJ1-5	13	-	TGCGCCAGCAGTGAGGGAGAGAGTCAGCCCCAGCATTTT	CASSEGESQPQHF
TRBV5-4	-	TRBJ1-1	14	TRBD1	TGTGCCAGCAGCTCGACAGGGGGGAACACTGAAGCTTTCTTT	CASSSTGGNTEAFF
TRBV30	-	TRBJ1-5	14	TRBD1	TGTGCCTGGAGTGCTGGGACAGGGGACCAGCCCCAGCATTTT	CAWSAGTGDQPQHF
TRBV15	-	TRBJ1-2	14	TRBD1	TGTGCCACCAGCAGATCAACAGGGGGGTATGGCTACACCTTC	CATSRSTGGYGYTF
TRBV10-1	-	TRBJ2-1	13	TRBD2	TGCGCCAGCAGGGCGACTAGCCAGGATGAGCAGTTCTTC	CASRATSQDEQFF
TRBV7-3	-	TRBJ2-1	15	TRBD2	TGTGCCAGCAGCTTAACTAGCGGGGGGGCCGATGAGCAGTTCTTC	CASSLTSGGADEQFF
TRBV27	-	TRBJ2-1	15	TRBD1	TGTGCCAGCAGTTCGACAGGGGGCTACTACAATGAGCAGTTCTTC	CASSSTGGYYNEQFF
TRBV4-1	-	TRBJ1-4	15	-	TGCGCCAGCAGCCAAGAAGGAACAAGGGGGGAAAAACTGTTTTTT	CASSQEGTRGEKLFF
TRBV6-1	-	TRBJ1-2	16	-	TGTGCCAGCAGTGAAGTAGGTGGGGGAGGTGGCTATGGCTACACCTTC	CASSEVGGGGGYGYTF
TRBV27	-	TRBJ2-1	15	-	TGTGCCAGCAGTTTAACCGTCAGCTCCTACAATGAGCAGTTCTTC	CASSLTVSSYNEQFF
TRBV7-3	-	TRBJ2-2	12	-	TGTGCCAGCAGGGCACCTACCGGGGAGCTGTTTTTT	CASRAPTGELFF
TRBV19	-	TRBJ1-1	12	-	TGTGCCAGTAGTGTCCGTAACACTGAAGCTTTCTTT	CASSVRNTEAFF
TRBV4-1	-	TRBJ2-1	17	-	TGCGCCAGCAGCCAATCTAGGCAGGGGACCCAAATATGGGAGCAGTTCTTC	CASSQSRQGTQIWEQFF
TRBV13	-	TRBJ2-7	16	TRBD2	TGTGCCAGCAGCTTAGTCACTAGCGGGGGGGCCTGGGAGCAGTACTTC	CASSLVTSGGAWEQYF
TRBV5-6	-	TRBJ1-3	17	TRBD1	TGTGCCAGCACAGGGACAGTTCGAAGGGCTTGGGGAAACACCATATATTTT	CASTGTVRRAWGNTIYF
TRBV5-6	-	TRBJ2-3	19	TRBD2	TGTGCCAGCAGCTTGGGAGGTAGCGGGGCCGCTTCTAGCACAGATACGCAGTATTTT	CASSLGGSGAASSTDTQYF
TRBV5-1	-	TRBJ1-1	14	-	TGCGCCAGCAGCTTGACGGAGAGGTCACCCGGAGCTTTCTTT	CASSLTERSPGAFF